This TCR beta chain comes out of a study of blood T cells in healthy people across ages. This clonotype was recorded many times. Its antigen remains unknown. Sample-barcoded 5' priming and a J-beta primer mix drove a second PCR of roughly 7 to 11 cycles. TCRdb reprocessed the 5' RACE reads with MiXCR, giving one entry per CDR3 protein. In the table there are about 730,000 distinct CDR3 sequences, about 40% of which are singletons. Study results and limitations: Possibly confounding the expanded clonotype changes was the fact that donor CMV status was unknown.

CDR3 size: 15 residues. With 7 bases removed from V and 2 bases from J, the gap between germline ends came to 17 bases. The sample was blood. The TCR sequence derives from a woman aged 60-75 years in good health. The rearrangement links TRBV12-3 or TRBV12-4 to TRBJ1-2, with D unresolved. CDR3 DNA sequence: TGTGCCAGCACTCTGAACAAACAGAGGAACTATGGCTACACCTTC. It is translated as CASTLNKQRNYGYTF.